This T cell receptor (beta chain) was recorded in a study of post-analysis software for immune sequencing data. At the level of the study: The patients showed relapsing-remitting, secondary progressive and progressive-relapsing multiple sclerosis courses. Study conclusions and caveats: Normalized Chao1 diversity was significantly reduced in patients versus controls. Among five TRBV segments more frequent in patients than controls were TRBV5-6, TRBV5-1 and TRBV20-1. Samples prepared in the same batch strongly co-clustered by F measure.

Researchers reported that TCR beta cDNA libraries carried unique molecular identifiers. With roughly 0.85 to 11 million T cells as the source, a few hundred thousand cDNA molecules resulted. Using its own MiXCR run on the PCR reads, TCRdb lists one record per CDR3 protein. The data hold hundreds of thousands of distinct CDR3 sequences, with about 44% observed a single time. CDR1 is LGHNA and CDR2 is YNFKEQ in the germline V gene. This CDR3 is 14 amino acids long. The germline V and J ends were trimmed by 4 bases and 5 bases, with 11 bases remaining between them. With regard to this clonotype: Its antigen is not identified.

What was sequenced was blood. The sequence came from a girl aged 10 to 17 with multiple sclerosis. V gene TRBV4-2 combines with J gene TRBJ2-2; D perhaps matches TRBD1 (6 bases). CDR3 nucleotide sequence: TGTGCCAGCAGCCGATTCCAGGGGACCGGGGAGCTGTTTTTT. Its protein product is CASSRFQGTGELFF.